Reported below is one T cell receptor (beta chain). The V end was cut by 0 bases, the J end by 12 bases, with 13 bases between. Germline V CDR1 and CDR2: SGDLS, YYNGEE. The CDR3 runs 13 residues. The sample comes from a study of OX40 agonist ivuxolimab in advanced cancers. Clones were sequenced by immunoSEQ multiplex PCR, and TCRdb holds only the in-frame ones, with some missing. The repertoire holds around 76,000 clones, around 89% seen once, with 9% to 10% in the top ten. The receptor's source is an adult with an advanced solid tumor such as melanoma, head and neck, liver or kidney cancer. The chain couples TRBV9 to TRBJ2-4; tentative D call: TRBD2 (6 bases). The starting material was CD4+ or CD8+ T cells sorted from blood, obtained in a trial of the OX40 agonist ivuxolimab. CDR3 residues: CASSVDGGTDQYF. CDR3 coding DNA: TGTGCCAGCAGCGTAGACGGAGGGACCGATCAGTACTTC.